The present entry profiles one TCR beta chain with its context. Clones were sequenced by immunoSEQ multiplex PCR, and TCRdb holds only the in-frame ones, with some missing. The sample has about 300,000 clones; 80% to 95% are singletons. This sample stems from a study of blood T cell repertoires in COVID-19. Trimming cost V 3 bases and J 1 base; bases outside gene matches: 7. Germline CDR1 and CDR2: SGHTA and FQGNSA. The CDR3 runs 17 residues. The sequence came from a woman in her twenties or thirties who had recovered from COVID-19. Sequencing was performed on PBMCs or T cells enriched from blood (not recorded which). The chain has TRBV7-2 and TRBJ2-2; 8 bases fit TRBD1. The CDR3 loop is CASSFNRGQVNTGELFF. CDR3 bases: TGTGCCAGCAGCTTTAACAGGGGACAGGTGAACACCGGGGAGCTGTTTTTT.